These 20 T cell receptor beta chains were sequenced from one sample in a study of CD4 T cell repertoires in COVID-19. Sequencing was performed with immunoSEQ multiplex PCR; in TCRdb, only in-frame clones are kept and a portion is missing. The top ten clones hold roughly 0.5% of a sample with 70,000 to 95,000 clones, about 83% of them seen once. The material was CD4+ T cells from peripheral blood, obtained after recovery from COVID-19. The receptors derive from a human donor who had COVID-19.

The sample holds a few counts of this clone. This chain joins TRBV6-5 and TRBJ1-1, with no clear D. The CDR3 consists of 13 residues. Trimming left V 7 bases short and J 0 bases short, with 9 bases between. Germline lookup yields CDR1 MNHEY and CDR2 SVGAGI. The CDR3 DNA follows: TGTGCCAGCACCCCACGACTGAACACTGAAGCTTTCTTT. It is translated as CASTPRLNTEAFF.

The chain combines TRBV10-3 with TRBJ1-5; 7 bases match TRBD1. The CDR3 has 15 amino acids. V shed 5 bases and J 5 bases; nucleotides not matched to a gene: 9. Germline assignment: CDR1 ENHRY and CDR2 SYGVKD. The CDR3 here is CAISPRGGADQPQHF. CDR3 sequence (DNA): TGTGCCATCAGTCCCAGGGGGGGGGCGGATCAGCCCCAGCATTTT.

The chain employs TRBV28 and TRBJ2-1; D possibly corresponds to TRBD1 (6 bases). Germline CDR1 MDHEN, CDR2 SYDVKM. The CDR3 consists of 14 residues. Trimming took 10 bases from V and 6 from J, leaving 19 bases between them. CDR3: CATQKIGGPNEQFF. The CDR3 DNA is TGTGCCACCCAGAAAATAGGGGGACCCAATGAGCAGTTCTTC.

The chain employs TRBV6-5 and TRBJ1-1; D gene uncertain. This CDR3 contains 13 residues. The ends were cut back, 7 bases at V and 1 base at J, with 10 bases in the middle. Germline CDR1 is MNHEY and CDR2 is SVGAGI. Here the CDR3 DNA reads TGTGCCAGCACCCCTAATGGGAACACTGAAGCTTTCTTT. It is translated as CASTPNGNTEAFF.

The gene calls are TRBV30 and TRBJ1-2; D is unclear. Looked up from germline, CDR1 is GTSNPN and CDR2 is SVGIG (reference sequence). Trimming left V 2 bases short and J 4 bases short, with 5 bases between. The CDR3 sequence is 11 residues long. CDR3 coding DNA: TGTGCCTGGAGTTATACCTATGGCTACACCTTC. Its translation: CAWSYTYGYTF.

V and J are TRBV6-6 and TRBJ1-2; 8 nucleotides match TRBD1. The CDR3 contains 13 residues. The ends lost 6 bases at V and 3 bases at J; junction bases unmatched: 3. Germline V lookup: CDR1 MNHNY, CDR2 SVGAGI (reference sequence). CDR3 nucleotides: TGTGCCAGCAGCCCGACAGGGGACTATGGCTACACCTTC. Its protein product is CASSPTGDYGYTF.

The rearrangement links TRBV12-3 or TRBV12-4 to TRBJ1-2; possibly TRBD1 for D (5 bases). This CDR3 contains 12 residues. Trimming left V 4 bases short and J 8 bases short, with 11 bases between. This CDR3 is CASSSGGGGYTF. CDR3 nucleotide sequence: TGTGCCAGCAGTTCTGGGGGTGGCGGCTACACCTTC.

This chain joins TRBV21-1 and TRBJ1-5. TRBV21-1 is a known pseudogene. The CDR3 has 15 amino acids. CDR3 in DNA: TGTGCCAGTGAACCCGGAGCCTATAGCAATCAGCCCCAGCATTTT. Translated, it gives CASEPGAYSNQPQHF.

The chain uses TRBV15 and TRBJ1-4, with 7 bases that match TRBD1. The CDR3 extends over 15 amino acids. V lost 2 bases and J lost 4; bases outside the gene matches: 4. Germline V gene lookup returns CDR1 LNHNV and CDR2 YYDKDF (reference sequence). The CDR3 bases are TGTGCCACCAGCAGAACCGGGACAGTTAATGAAAAACTGTTTTTT. Translated, it gives CATSRTGTVNEKLFF. The full variable domain, rest sourced from reference TRBV15 and TRBJ1-4, is DAMVIQNPRYQVTQFGKPVTLSCSQTLNHNVMYWYQQKSSQAPKLLFHYYDKDFNNEADTPDNFQSRRPNTSFCFLDIRSPGLGDTAMYLCATSRTGTVNEKLFFGSGTQLSVL.

J is TRBJ2-2 and V is TRBV12-3 or TRBV12-4; D is tentatively TRBD1 or TRBD2 (6 bases each). The CDR3 contains 13 residues. V gave up 11 bases and J gave up 8 bases, with 18 bases separating them. The CDR3 DNA reads as TGTGCCCTGGGGGGCCAGGTTGCGGGGGAGCTGTTTTTT. This codes for CALGGQVAGELFF.

The V call is TRBV30, the J call TRBJ1-4, with 8 bases that match TRBD1. The CDR3 has 16 amino acids. The V and J ends lost 2 bases and 4 bases, in that order; junction bases with no gene match: 9. Per the germline V gene, CDR1 is GTSNPN and CDR2 is SVGIG (reference sequence). This CDR3 reads CAWSPSRTGINEKLFF. The CDR3 DNA follows: TGTGCCTGGAGTCCATCGCGGACAGGGATTAATGAAAAACTGTTTTTT.

This chain links TRBV29-1 with TRBJ2-7, with D perhaps being TRBD1 or TRBD2 (5 bases each). Trimming shortened V by 1 base and J by 5 bases, and 18 bases separated the two germline ends. CDR1 and CDR2 from the germline V gene are SQVTM and ANQGSEA. CDR3 length equals 15 residues. The CDR3 DNA follows: TGCAGCGTTGAAGCCCGGGGCTCATCACATCACGAGCAGTACTTC. The encoded protein is CSVEARGSSHHEQYF.

The chain links TRBV29-1 to TRBJ2-1; D is possibly TRBD1 or TRBD2 (6 bases each). CDR3 length equals 13 residues. V lost 6 bases and J lost 13, with 22 bases in between. Per germline, CDR1 SQVTM and CDR2 ANQGSEA. Here the CDR3 reads CSVHGAGRQDQFF. In DNA form, the CDR3 reads TGCAGCGTCCACGGGGCCGGGAGACAGGACCAGTTCTTC.

The gene calls are TRBV9 and TRBJ2-1; 7 bases match TRBD2. V dropped 0 bases and J dropped 8; count of bases not matched to a gene: 8. Germline values: CDR1 SGDLS, CDR2 YYNGEE. The CDR3 has 15 amino acids. The CDR3 loop reads CASSVEVGGVDEQFF. The CDR3 nucleotides read TGTGCCAGCAGCGTAGAAGTTGGGGGGGTCGATGAGCAGTTCTTC.

This CDR3 is CASSLLAGGTEAFF. As DNA, the CDR3 is TGTGCCAGTAGTCTTTTGGCGGGGGGCACTGAAGCTTTCTTT. This chain joins TRBV19 and TRBJ1-1; D may be TRBD1 (5 bases). Germline loops: CDR1 LNHDA, CDR2 SQIVND (reference sequence). This CDR3 contains 14 residues. The ends were cut back, 5 bases at V and 4 bases at J, with 14 bases in the middle.

The chain has TRBV23-1 and TRBJ2-7; D ambiguous. TRBV23-1 counts as an open reading frame of uncertain function. The CDR3 is made up of 12 amino acids. Trimming took 3 bases from V and 3 from J, leaving 6 bases between them. The CDR3, as DNA: TGCGCCAGCAGTCACAAATTCTACGAGCAGTACTTC. Encoded protein: CASSHKFYEQYF.

V usage is TRBV7-3 and J usage is TRBJ1-1; no reliable D call. This CDR3 contains 14 residues. Trimming stripped 6 bases from V and 1 base from J, with 12 bases between. Germline CDR1 and CDR2: SGHTA and FQGTGA. The CDR3 here is CASRPNSGNTEAFF. Here the CDR3 DNA reads TGTGCCAGCAGGCCGAATAGCGGGAACACTGAAGCTTTCTTT.

Worth noting for this clone: One end of the junction fails to match germline, which may point to a read error. The chain joins TRBV3-1 (or the pseudogene TRBV3-2) to TRBJ1-4; TRBD1 agrees at 9 bases. CDR1 is LGHDT, CDR2 YNNKEL, per germline (reference sequence). This CDR3 has 12 amino acids. CDR3 loop: CASSQGGQGKIF. DNA for the CDR3: TGTGCCAGCAGCCAAGGGGGACAGGGAAAGATTTTT.

V and J are TRBV7-8 and TRBJ2-6; D unclear. The CDR3 is 14 amino acids. Between the trimmed V and J ends, which lost 2 bases and 0 bases, there was a span of 2 bases. Germline V gene data show CDR1 as SGHVS and CDR2 as FQNEAQ. The CDR3 DNA is TGTGCCAGCAGCTTAAACTCTGGGGCCAACGTCCTGACTTTC. It translates to CASSLNSGANVLTF. The whole variable domain, remainder taken from reference TRBV7-8 and TRBJ2-6, is GAGVSQSPRYKVAKRGQDVALRCDPISGHVSLFWYQQALGQGPEFLTYFQNEAQLDKSGLPSDRFFAERPEGSVSTLKIQRTQQEDSAVYLCASSLNSGANVLTFGAGSRLTVL.

V and J are TRBV18 and TRBJ1-5, with TRBD1 as a possible D gene (6 bases). This CDR3 is 16 amino acids long. The germline CDR1 and CDR2 sequences are KGHSH and LQKENI. Trimming stripped 2 bases from V and 3 bases from J, with 14 bases between. The CDR3 nucleotides are TGTGCCAGCTCACCAATGGGGGGGGGCGACAATCAGCCCCAGCATTTT. Its protein is CASSPMGGGDNQPQHF.